A single sample is the source of the 19 T cell receptor beta chains below, sequenced in a study of early T cells in non-severe SARS-CoV-2 infection. From the 5' RACE reads, TCRdb called clonotypes with MiXCR, one entry per CDR3 protein. The sample lists around 67,000 distinct CDR3 sequences, about 10% occurring once. Sequenced input: whole blood. Every receptor here comes from an adult who was a healthcare worker with PCR-confirmed SARS-CoV-2 infection or an uninfected control (not recorded which).

The chain is built from TRBV5-5 and TRBJ1-6; D is uncertain. The ends were cut back, 0 bases at V and 5 bases at J, with 9 bases in the middle. Germline CDR1 and CDR2: SGHKS and YYEKEE (reference sequence). The CDR3 loop spans 15 amino acids. The chain's CDR3 is CASSLAGNNNSPLHF. CDR3 nucleotides: TGTGCCAGCAGCTTGGCCGGGAACAATAATTCACCCCTCCACTTT.

There are many counts of this clonotype. The CDR3 does not close with the conserved phenylalanine or tryptophan, likely indicating a read error. It is unclear where the CDR3 begins or ends on the DNA, so no DNA is shown, and the CDR3 is as TCRdb lists it. The chain combines TRBV6-2 or TRBV6-3 with TRBJ2-1; TRBD1, the table's D call, was not compared with the DNA. The germline CDR1 and CDR2 sequences are MNHEY and SVGEGT. Ends included, the CDR3 has 10 residues. This CDR3 is CASSSIMCRE.

Details on this clonotype: A read error may be the cause here, since a much bigger clone is one base away. The chain has TRBV11-2 and TRBJ1-1; tentatively, D is TRBD1 (5 bases). The CDR3 is 17 residues long. From germline, CDR1 is SGHAT and CDR2 FQNNGV. The CDR3 spells CASSRRTPSNVNSEAFF. In DNA, the CDR3 is TGTGCCAGCAGCCGACGGACACCCAGTAATGTGAACAGTGAAGCTTTCTTT. Based on the CDR3 plus reference TRBV11-2 and TRBJ1-1, the full variable domain is EAGVAQSPRYKIIEKRQSVAFWCNPISGHATLYWYQQILGQGPKLLIQFQNNGVVDDSQLPKDRFSAERLKGVDSTLKIQPAKLEDSAVYLCASSRRTPSNVNSEAFFGQGTRLTVV.

This clonotype has more than one count but fewer than ten. The chain is built from TRBV7-3 and TRBJ2-7; 13 nucleotides match TRBD2. The CDR3 is 15 amino acids. Unmatched junction bases numbered 9, after V lost 6 bases and J lost 7 bases. CDR1 and CDR2 from the germline V gene are SGHTA and FQGTGA. CDR3 nucleotide sequence: TGTGCCAGCAGACGCGGACTAGCGGGAGCGGAAGAGCAGTACTTC. It encodes CASRRGLAGAEEQYF.

This clonotype came up many times. This chain joins TRBV3-1 and TRBJ2-1; 10 nucleotides agree with TRBD2. Germline V gene sequence: CDR1 LGHDT, CDR2 YNNKEL (reference sequence). With V trimmed by 4 bases and J by 10 bases, 13 bases remained unmatched. The CDR3 loop spans 16 amino acids. This CDR3 reads CASSPLGLAGVNEQFF. CDR3 coding DNA: TGTGCCAGCAGCCCTTTGGGGCTAGCGGGAGTTAACGAGCAGTTCTTC.

J is TRBJ2-2 and V is TRBV7-6; tentative D call: TRBD2 (7 bases). Between the trimmed V and J ends, which lost 1 base and 4 bases, there was a span of 10 bases. The V gene's germline CDR1 is SGHVS and CDR2 FNYEAQ. The CDR3 runs 15 residues. CDR3 sequence reads: CASSLDGGLTGELFF. The CDR3 bases are TGTGCCAGCAGCTTAGACGGGGGGCTCACCGGGGAGCTGTTTTTT.

This clonotype appeared a few times. This chain connects TRBV7-8 to TRBJ2-3; no reliable D call. The CDR3 is made up of 14 amino acids. Germline-derived CDR1 and CDR2 are SGHVS and FQNEAQ. The V gene lost 1 base and the J gene lost 6 bases, with 11 bases spanning the gap. CDR3 in DNA: TGTGCCAGCAGCTTAGTCTCAGCTCAGGATACGCAGTATTTT. Protein product: CASSLVSAQDTQYF.

This clonotype was seen many times. The gene calls are TRBV7-6 and TRBJ1-1; D gene ambiguous. The V end was cut by 1 base, the J end by 0 bases, with 12 bases between. CDR1 is SGHVS, CDR2 FNYEAQ, per germline. The CDR3 is 16 residues long. The DNA for the CDR3 is TGTGCCAGCAGCTTAGAAAGGTATAGCATGAACACTGAAGCTTTCTTT. It specifies CASSLERYSMNTEAFF.

This clonotype came up many times. The gene calls are TRBV21-1 and TRBJ2-3. TRBV21-1 is labeled a pseudogene. The CDR3 spans 14 residues. CDR3 DNA: TGTGCCAGCAGCAAATCATGTCTAGGCGATACGCAGTATTTT. This sequence encodes CASSKSCLGDTQYF.

This clonotype has ten or more counts. This chain links TRBV7-3 with TRBJ2-3, with D maybe TRBD1 (6 bases). With 2 bases removed from V and 0 bases from J, the gap between germline ends came to 9 bases. Germline V gene data show CDR1 as SGHTA and CDR2 as FQGTGA. This CDR3 has 15 residues. CDR3 residues: CASSLGTTSTDTQYF. The CDR3 bases are TGTGCCAGCAGCTTAGGGACAACTAGCACAGATACGCAGTATTTT.

This clonotype was seen repeatedly, ten times or more. The chain links TRBV7-9 to TRBJ1-1; unclear D gene. V lost 1 base and J lost 4, with 13 bases in between. This CDR3 is 15 amino acids long. From germline, CDR1 is SEHNR and CDR2 FQNEAQ (reference sequence). The CDR3 nucleotides read TGTGCCAGCAGCTTAGATCCGGGTTTCGGCACTGAAGCTTTCTTT. Translating it yields CASSLDPGFGTEAFF. Using reference TRBV7-9 and TRBJ1-1 for the parts outside the CDR3, the full variable domain is DTGVSQNPRHKITKRGQNVTFRCDPISEHNRLYWYRQTLGQGPEFLTYFQNEAQLEKSRLLSDRFSAERPKGSFSTLEIQRTEQGDSAMYLCASSLDPGFGTEAFFGQGTRLTVV.

The rearrangement uses TRBV6-5 and TRBJ2-2; a possible D gene is TRBD2 (6 bases). V lost 5 bases to trimming and J lost 5 bases, with 12 bases between them. The CDR3 has 14 amino acids. Germline V gene sequence: CDR1 MNHEY, CDR2 SVGAGI. This CDR3 reads CASSRSGETGELFF. The CDR3 region has the DNA TGTGCCAGCAGTCGATCGGGGGAGACCGGGGAGCTGTTTTTT.

This clonotype was seen a few times. V gene TRBV7-9 combines with J gene TRBJ1-2; D is possibly TRBD1 (6 bases). V gave up 1 base and J gave up 6 bases, with 9 bases separating them. The CDR3 loop spans 13 amino acids. CDR1 and CDR2 from the germline V gene are SEHNR and FQNEAQ (reference sequence). In DNA form, the CDR3 reads TGTGCCAGCAGCTTAGGGGCAGGGGATGGCTACACCTTC. Residues: CASSLGAGDGYTF.

V gene TRBV12-3 or TRBV12-4 combines with J gene TRBJ2-5; tentative D call: TRBD2 (6 bases). V lost 2 bases to trimming and J lost 7 bases, with 11 bases between them. The CDR3 loop spans 13 amino acids. The CDR3 loop reads CASSLLPGGTQYF. The CDR3 nucleotides are TGTGCCAGCAGTTTATTGCCCGGGGGGACCCAGTACTTC.

This clonotype has more than one count but fewer than ten. The V call is TRBV4-1, the J call TRBJ1-2; 7 positions agree with TRBD1. Losses at the gene ends were 5 bases for V and 5 bases for J; bases not matched to a gene: 8. Germline V gene sequence: CDR1 MGHRA, CDR2 YSYEKL. The CDR3 length is 14 residues. The CDR3 is CASSFQTGSYGYTF. In nucleotides, the CDR3 is TGCGCCAGCAGCTTCCAGACAGGGTCATATGGCTACACCTTC.

The chain recombines TRBV5-1 with TRBJ2-3, with a tentative D call TRBD1 (5 bases). V was shortened by 2 bases and J by 4 bases, with 11 bases between the two germline ends. The CDR3 sequence is 14 residues long. Germline values: CDR1 SGHRS, CDR2 YFSETQ. In nucleotides, the CDR3 is TGCGCCAGCAGCTTTGGCCAGGGCTCAGATACGCAGTATTTT. This codes for CASSFGQGSDTQYF.

This clonotype was recorded many times. The chain has TRBV5-1 and TRBJ2-5; no definite D call. V shed 3 bases and J shed 2 bases, with 5 bases lying between them. From germline, CDR1 is SGHRS and CDR2 YFSETQ. CDR3 size: 12 residues. The CDR3: CASSSQQETQYF. The CDR3 nucleotides are TGCGCCAGCAGCTCCCAACAAGAGACCCAGTACTTC.

This clonotype appeared a few times. The chain employs TRBV6-5 and TRBJ2-3; no definite D call. CDR1 and CDR2 (germline): MNHEY, SVGAGI. Deletions cut 2 bases from V and 3 bases from J, with 6 bases between. This CDR3 is built from 13 residues. The DNA of the CDR3 is TGTGCCAGCAGTTACGTCCGTACAGATACGCAGTATTTT. Translation gives CASSYVRTDTQYF.

This clonotype was counted at least ten times. The chain has TRBV6-1 and TRBJ1-6; 9 bases match TRBD1. The CDR3 is 14 amino acids. Germline V lookup: CDR1 MNHNS, CDR2 SASEGT. With V trimmed by 6 bases and J by 7 bases, 4 bases remained unmatched. DNA for the CDR3: TGTGCCAGCAGGCGGGACAGGGAAAATTCACCCCTCCACTTT. It codes for CASRRDRENSPLHF.